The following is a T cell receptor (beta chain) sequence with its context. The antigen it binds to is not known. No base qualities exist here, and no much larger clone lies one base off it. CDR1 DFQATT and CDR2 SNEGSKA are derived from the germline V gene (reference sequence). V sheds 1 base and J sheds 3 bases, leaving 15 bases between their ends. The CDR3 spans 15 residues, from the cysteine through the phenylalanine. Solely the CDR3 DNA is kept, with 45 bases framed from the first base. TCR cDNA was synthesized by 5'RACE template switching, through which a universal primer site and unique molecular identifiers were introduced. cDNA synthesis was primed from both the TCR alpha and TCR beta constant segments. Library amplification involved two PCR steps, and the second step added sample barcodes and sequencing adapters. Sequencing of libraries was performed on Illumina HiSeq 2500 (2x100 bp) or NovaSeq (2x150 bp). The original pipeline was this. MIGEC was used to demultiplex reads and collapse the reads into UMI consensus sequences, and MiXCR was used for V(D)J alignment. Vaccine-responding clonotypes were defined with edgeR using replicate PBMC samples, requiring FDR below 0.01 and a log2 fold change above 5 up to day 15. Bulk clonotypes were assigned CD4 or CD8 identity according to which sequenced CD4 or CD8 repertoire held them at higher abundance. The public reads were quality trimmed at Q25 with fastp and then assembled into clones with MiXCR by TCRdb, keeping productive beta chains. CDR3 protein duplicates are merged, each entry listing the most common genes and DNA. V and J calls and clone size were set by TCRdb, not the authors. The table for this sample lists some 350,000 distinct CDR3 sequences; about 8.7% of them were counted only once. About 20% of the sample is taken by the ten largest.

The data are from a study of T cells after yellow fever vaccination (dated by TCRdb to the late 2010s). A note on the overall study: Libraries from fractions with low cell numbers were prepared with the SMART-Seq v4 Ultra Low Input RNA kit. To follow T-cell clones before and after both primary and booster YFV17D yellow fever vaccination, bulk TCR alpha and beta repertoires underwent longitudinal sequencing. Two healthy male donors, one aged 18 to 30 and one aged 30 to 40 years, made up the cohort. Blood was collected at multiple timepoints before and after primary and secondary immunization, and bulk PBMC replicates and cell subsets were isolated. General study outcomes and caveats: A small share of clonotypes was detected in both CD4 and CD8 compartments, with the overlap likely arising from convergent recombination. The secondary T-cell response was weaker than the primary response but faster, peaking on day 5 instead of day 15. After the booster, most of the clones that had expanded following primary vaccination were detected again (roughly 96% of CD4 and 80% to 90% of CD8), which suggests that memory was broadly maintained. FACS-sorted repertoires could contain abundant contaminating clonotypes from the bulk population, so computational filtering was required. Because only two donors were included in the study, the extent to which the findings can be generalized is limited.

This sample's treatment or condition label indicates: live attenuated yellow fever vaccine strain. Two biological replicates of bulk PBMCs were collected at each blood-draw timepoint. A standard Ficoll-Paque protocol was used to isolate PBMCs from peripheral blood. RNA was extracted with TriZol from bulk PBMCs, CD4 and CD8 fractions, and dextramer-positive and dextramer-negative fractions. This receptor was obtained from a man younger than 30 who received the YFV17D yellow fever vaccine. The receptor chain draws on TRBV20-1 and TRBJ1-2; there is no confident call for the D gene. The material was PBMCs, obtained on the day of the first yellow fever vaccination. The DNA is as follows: TGCAGTGCTAGAGGCCCGAGGTTCCGGGACTATGGCTACACCTTC. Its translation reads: CSARGPRFRDYGYTF.